The present entry profiles one T cell receptor beta chain with its context. These data originate in a study of Ad26.COV2.S vaccination and SARS-CoV-2 variants. Method: immunoSEQ multiplex PCR; TCRdb's copy keeps in-frame clones and lacks some. The sample shows some 180,000 clones, 87% of them seen only once. This CDR3 is built from 18 residues. Germline values: CDR1 SEHNR, CDR2 FQNEAQ (reference sequence). V shed 3 bases and J 0 bases; nucleotides not matched to a gene: 12. The TCR was taken from a human donor who had recovered from COVID-19. The chain joins TRBV7-9 to TRBJ2-3; 7 bases match TRBD2. This specimen was peripheral blood, taken after recovery from COVID-19. As DNA, the CDR3 is TGTGCCAGCAGCTTTCTAGGACTAGTCAGTGCTAGCACAGATACGCAGTATTTT. Amino acids: CASSFLGLVSASTDTQYF.